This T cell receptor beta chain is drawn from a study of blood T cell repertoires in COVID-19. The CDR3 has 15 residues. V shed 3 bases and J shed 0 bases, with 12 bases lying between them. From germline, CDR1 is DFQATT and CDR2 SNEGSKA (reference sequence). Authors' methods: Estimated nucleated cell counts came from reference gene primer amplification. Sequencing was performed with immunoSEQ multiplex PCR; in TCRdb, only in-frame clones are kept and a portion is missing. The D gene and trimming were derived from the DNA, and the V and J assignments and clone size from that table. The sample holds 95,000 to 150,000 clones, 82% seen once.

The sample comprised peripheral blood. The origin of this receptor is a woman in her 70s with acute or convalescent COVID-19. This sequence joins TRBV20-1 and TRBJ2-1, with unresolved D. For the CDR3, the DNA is TGCAGTGCTAGTTTTTTGCGAAACTCCTACAATGAGCAGTTCTTC. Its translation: CSASFLRNSYNEQFF.